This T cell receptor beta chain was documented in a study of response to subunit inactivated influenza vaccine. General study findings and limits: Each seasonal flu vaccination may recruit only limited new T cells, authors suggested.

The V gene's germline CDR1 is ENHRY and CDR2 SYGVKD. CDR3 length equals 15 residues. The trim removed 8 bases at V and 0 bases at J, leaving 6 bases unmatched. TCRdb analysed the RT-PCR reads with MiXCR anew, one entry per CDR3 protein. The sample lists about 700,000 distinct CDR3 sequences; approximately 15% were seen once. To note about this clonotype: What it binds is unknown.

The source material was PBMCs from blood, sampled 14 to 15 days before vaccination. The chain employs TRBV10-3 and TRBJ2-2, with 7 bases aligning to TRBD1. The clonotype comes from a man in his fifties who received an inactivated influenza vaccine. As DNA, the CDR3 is TGTGCCATCCCGAAACAGGGGACGAACACCGGGGAGCTGTTTTTT. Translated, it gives CAIPKQGTNTGELFF.